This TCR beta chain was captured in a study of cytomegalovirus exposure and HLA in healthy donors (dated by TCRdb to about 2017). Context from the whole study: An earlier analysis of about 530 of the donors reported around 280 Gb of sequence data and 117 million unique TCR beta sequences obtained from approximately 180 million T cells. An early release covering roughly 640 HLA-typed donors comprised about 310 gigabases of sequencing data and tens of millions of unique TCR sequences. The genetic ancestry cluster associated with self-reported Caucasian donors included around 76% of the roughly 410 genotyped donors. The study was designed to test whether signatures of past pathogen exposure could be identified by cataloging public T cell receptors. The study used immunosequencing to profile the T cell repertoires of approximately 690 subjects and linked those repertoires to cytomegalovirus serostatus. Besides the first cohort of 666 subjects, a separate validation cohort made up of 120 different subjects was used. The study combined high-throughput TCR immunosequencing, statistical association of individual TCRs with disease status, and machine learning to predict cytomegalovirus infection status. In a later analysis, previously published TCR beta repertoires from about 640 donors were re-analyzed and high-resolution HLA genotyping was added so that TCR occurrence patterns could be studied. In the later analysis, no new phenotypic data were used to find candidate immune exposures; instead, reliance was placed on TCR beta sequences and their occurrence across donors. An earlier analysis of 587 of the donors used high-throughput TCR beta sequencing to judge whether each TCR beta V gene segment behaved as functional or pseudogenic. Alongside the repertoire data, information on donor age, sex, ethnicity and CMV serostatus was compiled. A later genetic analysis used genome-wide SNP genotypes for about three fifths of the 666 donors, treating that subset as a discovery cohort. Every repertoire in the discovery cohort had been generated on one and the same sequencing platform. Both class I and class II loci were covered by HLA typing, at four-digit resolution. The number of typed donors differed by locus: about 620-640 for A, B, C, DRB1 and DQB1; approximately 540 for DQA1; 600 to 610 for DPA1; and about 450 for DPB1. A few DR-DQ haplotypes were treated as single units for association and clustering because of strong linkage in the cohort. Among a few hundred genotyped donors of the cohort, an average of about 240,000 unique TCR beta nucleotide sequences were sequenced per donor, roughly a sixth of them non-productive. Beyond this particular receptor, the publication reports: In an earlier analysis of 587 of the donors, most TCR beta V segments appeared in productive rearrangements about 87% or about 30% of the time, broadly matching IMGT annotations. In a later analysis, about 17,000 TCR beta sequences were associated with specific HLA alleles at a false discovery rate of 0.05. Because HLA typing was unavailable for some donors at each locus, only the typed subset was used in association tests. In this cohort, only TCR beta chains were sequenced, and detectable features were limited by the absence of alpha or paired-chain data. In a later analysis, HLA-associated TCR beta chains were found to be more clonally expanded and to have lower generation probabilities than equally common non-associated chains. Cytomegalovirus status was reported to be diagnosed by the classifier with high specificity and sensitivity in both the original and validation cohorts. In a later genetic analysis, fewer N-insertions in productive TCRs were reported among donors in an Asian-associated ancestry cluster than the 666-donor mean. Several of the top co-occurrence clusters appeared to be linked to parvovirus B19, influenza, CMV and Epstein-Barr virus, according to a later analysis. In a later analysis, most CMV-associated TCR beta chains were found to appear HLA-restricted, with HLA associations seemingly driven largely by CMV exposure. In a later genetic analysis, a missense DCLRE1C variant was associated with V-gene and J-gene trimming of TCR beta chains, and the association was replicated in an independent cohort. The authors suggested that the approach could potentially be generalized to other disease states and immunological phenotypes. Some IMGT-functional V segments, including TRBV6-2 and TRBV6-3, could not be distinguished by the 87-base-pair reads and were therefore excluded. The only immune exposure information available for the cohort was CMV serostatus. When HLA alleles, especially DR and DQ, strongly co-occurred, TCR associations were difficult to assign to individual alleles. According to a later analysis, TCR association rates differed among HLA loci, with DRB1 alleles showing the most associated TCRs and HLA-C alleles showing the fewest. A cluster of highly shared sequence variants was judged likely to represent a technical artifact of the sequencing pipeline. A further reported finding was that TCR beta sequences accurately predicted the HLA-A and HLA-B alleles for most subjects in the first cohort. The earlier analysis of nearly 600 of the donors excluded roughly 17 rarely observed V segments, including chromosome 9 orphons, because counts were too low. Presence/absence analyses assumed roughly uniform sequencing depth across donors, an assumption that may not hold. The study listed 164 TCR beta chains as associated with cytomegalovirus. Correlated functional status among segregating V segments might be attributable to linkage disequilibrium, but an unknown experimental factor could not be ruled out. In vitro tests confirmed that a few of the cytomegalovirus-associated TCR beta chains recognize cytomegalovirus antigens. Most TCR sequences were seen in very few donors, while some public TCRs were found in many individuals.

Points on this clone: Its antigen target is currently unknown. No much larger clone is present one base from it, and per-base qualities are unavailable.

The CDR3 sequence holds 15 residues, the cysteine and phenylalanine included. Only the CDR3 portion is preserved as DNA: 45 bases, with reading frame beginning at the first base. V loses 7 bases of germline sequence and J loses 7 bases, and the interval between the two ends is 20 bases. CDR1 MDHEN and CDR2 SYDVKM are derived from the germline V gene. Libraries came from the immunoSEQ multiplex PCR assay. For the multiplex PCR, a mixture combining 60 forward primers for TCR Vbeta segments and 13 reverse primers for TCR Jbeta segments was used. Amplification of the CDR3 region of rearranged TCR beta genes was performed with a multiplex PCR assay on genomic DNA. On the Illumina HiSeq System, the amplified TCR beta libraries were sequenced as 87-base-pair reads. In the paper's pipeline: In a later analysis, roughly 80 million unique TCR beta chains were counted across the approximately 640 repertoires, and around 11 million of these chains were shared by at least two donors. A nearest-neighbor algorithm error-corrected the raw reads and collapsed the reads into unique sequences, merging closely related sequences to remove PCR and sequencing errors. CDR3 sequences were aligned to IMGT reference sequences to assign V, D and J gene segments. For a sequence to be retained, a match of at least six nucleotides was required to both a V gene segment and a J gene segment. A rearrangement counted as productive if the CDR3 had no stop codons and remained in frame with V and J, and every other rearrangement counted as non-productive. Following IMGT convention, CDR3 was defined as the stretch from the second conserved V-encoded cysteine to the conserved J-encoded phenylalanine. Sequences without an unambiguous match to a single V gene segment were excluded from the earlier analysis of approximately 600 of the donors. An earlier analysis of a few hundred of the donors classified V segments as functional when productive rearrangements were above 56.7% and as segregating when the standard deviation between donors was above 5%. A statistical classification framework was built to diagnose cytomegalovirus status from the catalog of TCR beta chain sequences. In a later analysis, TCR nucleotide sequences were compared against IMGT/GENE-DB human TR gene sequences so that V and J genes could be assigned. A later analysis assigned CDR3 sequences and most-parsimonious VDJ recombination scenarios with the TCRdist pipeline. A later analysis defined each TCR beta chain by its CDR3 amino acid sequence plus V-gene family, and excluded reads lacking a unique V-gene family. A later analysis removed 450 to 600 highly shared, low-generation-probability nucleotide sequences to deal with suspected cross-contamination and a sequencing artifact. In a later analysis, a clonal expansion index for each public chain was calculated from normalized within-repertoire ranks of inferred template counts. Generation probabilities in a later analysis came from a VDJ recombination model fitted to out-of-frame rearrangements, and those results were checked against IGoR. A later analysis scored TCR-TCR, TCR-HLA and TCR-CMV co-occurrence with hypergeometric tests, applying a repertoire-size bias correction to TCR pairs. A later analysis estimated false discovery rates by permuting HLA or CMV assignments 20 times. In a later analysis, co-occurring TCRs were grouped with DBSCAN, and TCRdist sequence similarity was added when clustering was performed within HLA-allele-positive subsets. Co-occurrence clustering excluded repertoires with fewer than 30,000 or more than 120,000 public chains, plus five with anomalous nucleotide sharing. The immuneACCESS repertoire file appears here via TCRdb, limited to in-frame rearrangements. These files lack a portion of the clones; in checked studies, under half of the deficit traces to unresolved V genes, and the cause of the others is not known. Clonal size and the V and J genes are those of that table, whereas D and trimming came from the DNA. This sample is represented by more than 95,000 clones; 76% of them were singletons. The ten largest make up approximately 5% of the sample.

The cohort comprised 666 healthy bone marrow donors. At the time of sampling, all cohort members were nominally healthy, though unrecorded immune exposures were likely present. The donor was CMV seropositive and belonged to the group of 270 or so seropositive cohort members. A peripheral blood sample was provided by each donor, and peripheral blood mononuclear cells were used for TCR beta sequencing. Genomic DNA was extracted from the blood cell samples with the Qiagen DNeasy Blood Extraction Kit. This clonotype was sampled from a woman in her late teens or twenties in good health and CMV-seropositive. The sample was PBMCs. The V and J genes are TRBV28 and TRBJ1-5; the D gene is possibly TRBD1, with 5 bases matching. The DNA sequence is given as TGTGCCAGCACTACCCCCGGGGGGAGAAGACAGCCCCAGCATTTT. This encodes CASTTPGGRRQPQHF.